This T cell receptor (beta chain) was sequenced during a study of T-cell memory formation after mild COVID-19. As for the study in general: Largely, the TCR clusters proved donor specific.

CDR1 is SGHNT, CDR2 YYREEE, per germline (reference sequence). The CDR3 is 13 residues long. Trimming cost V 2 bases and J 0 bases, with 6 bases left between them. A few counts support this clonotype. MiXCR, run by TCRdb on the 5' RACE reads, gives a single entry per CDR3 protein. Of about 400,000 distinct CDR3 sequences in the sample, about 24% were seen once. Input material: PBMCs or a T cell subset sorted from them (not recorded which). This clonotype originated in an adult woman who had mild COVID-19 (a few samples of this study predate the infection). Cell type and time point are not known. This chain links TRBV5-4 with TRBJ2-7; D gene uncertain. The CDR3 DNA follows: TGTGCCAGCAGCTTTCCCCCCTCCTACGAGCAGTACTTC. Encoded protein: CASSFPPSYEQYF.